The table lists the clone carrying this T cell receptor beta chain with many counts. Its antigen is still unknown. The sample belongs to a study of Graves' ophthalmopathy and Graves' hyperthyroidism. The germline V gene encodes CDR1 MNHEY and CDR2 SMNVEV (reference sequence). The CDR3 is 15 residues long. V was trimmed by 0 bases and J by 0 bases, leaving 8 bases between them. As the template, RNA transcripts were used to amplify TCR beta CDR3 regions. Following a first-round RT-PCR that used HTBI primers, a second-round multiplex PCR was carried out. TCRdb re-derived calls from the multiplex PCR reads in MiXCR, one entry per CDR3 protein. The sample lists approximately 330,000 distinct CDR3 sequences; 15% to 20% were seen once. Moderate-to-severe activity, with CAS ≥3, NOSPECS ≥4 and duration under 3 months, characterized the donors with ophthalmopathy. Diagnoses were established from clinical symptoms, serum thyroxine, TRAb, thyroid ultrasound and orbital computed tomography.

Study conclusions and caveats: Among expanded thyroid clonotypes above 0.001 frequency, most also occurred in blood.

This TCR was recovered from an adult man with Graves' ophthalmopathy. Sequenced material: peripheral blood. V is TRBV27 and J is TRBJ2-5, with D hard to call. DNA of the CDR3: TGTGCCAGCAGTTTATCTTACTCGTACCAAGAGACCCAGTACTTC. Encoded protein: CASSLSYSYQETQYF.